This T cell receptor (beta chain) was profiled in a study of cytomegalovirus exposure and HLA in healthy donors (dated by TCRdb to the late 2010s). General notes on the study: An earlier analysis of several hundred of the donors reported 276 Gb of sequence data and more than 90 million unique TCR beta sequences from some 180 million T cells. Approximately 300 gigabases of sequencing data and approximately 92 million unique TCR sequences made up an early release that covered 640 HLA-typed donors. Among the roughly 400 genotyped donors, 75% to 90% belonged to the genetic ancestry cluster associated with self-reported Caucasian donors. The study was designed to test whether signatures of past pathogen exposure could be identified by cataloging public T cell receptors. The study used immunosequencing to profile the T cell repertoires of more than 650 subjects and linked those repertoires to cytomegalovirus serostatus. A separate validation cohort of roughly 120 different subjects was used in addition to the 666-subject first cohort. High-throughput TCR immunosequencing, statistical association of individual TCRs with disease status, and machine learning were combined to predict cytomegalovirus infection status. To study patterns of TCR occurrence, a later analysis re-analyzed previously published TCR beta repertoires from around 670 donors and added high-resolution HLA genotyping. Rather than using new phenotypic data, the later analysis identified candidate immune exposures from TCR beta sequences and from how often those sequences occurred across donors. An earlier analysis of roughly 600 of the donors used high-throughput TCR beta sequencing to judge whether each TCR beta V gene segment behaved as functional or pseudogenic. Donor age, sex, ethnicity and CMV serostatus were collected together with the repertoire data. Genome-wide SNP genotypes for about 65% of the roughly 670 donors were used in a later genetic analysis, which treated that subset as a discovery cohort. Every repertoire in the discovery cohort had been generated on one and the same sequencing platform. HLA typing included class I and class II loci at four-digit resolution. Typing coverage differed by locus: A, B, C, DRB1 and DQB1 were typed in about 620-630 donors, DQA1 in about 560, DPA1 in around 610, and DPB1 in roughly 450. Four or five DR-DQ haplotypes were handled as single units for association and clustering because linkage in the cohort was strong. Among about 390 genotyped donors of the cohort, an average of approximately 240,000 unique TCR beta nucleotide sequences were sequenced per donor, around 18% of them non-productive. Broader findings and caveats from the paper: Most TCR sequences were seen in very few donors, while some public TCRs were found in many individuals. In a later analysis, most CMV-associated TCR beta chains were found to appear HLA-restricted, with HLA associations seemingly driven largely by CMV exposure. Compared with equally common non-associated chains, HLA-associated TCR beta chains in a later analysis were more clonally expanded and had lower generation probabilities. A further reported finding was that TCR beta sequences accurately predicted the HLA-A and HLA-B alleles for most subjects in the first cohort. Some IMGT-functional V segments, including TRBV6-2 and TRBV6-3, could not be told apart with the 87-base-pair reads, so those segments were excluded. V-gene and J-gene trimming of TCR beta chains was associated with a missense DCLRE1C variant in a later genetic analysis, and the association was replicated in an independent cohort. According to a later analysis, parvovirus B19, influenza, CMV and Epstein-Barr virus appeared linked to several top co-occurrence clusters. In vitro tests confirmed that a few of the cytomegalovirus-associated TCR beta chains recognize cytomegalovirus antigens. Sequencing depth was assumed to be roughly uniform across donors in the presence/absence analyses, though that assumption may not hold. When HLA alleles, especially DR and DQ, strongly co-occurred, attributing TCR associations to individual alleles was difficult. The study gave a list of 150 to 200 TCR beta chains associated with cytomegalovirus. In a later analysis, TCR association rates were found to vary across HLA loci, with the most associated TCRs seen for DRB1 alleles and the fewest for HLA-C alleles. For the cohort, immune exposure information was limited to CMV serostatus. This cohort had only TCR beta chains sequenced, and the lack of alpha or paired-chain data limited which features could be detected. The sequencing pipeline was judged likely to have produced a cluster of highly shared sequence variants as a technical artifact. Because counts were too low, approximately 18 rarely observed V segments, including chromosome 9 orphons, were excluded from the earlier analysis of fewer than 650 of the donors. It was suggested by the authors that the approach could potentially be generalized to other disease states and immunological phenotypes. Correlated functional status among segregating V segments might be attributable to linkage disequilibrium, but an unknown experimental factor could not be ruled out. According to a later genetic analysis, donors in an Asian-associated ancestry cluster had fewer N-insertions in productive TCRs than the approximately 630-donor mean. An earlier analysis of approximately 540 of the donors showed that most TCR beta V segments appeared in productive rearrangements either about 90% or about 30% of the time, which broadly matched IMGT annotations. A later analysis associated 15,000 to 20,000 TCR beta sequences with specific HLA alleles at a false discovery rate of 0.05. The classifier was reported to diagnose cytomegalovirus status with high specificity and sensitivity in both the original and validation cohorts. Because HLA typing was unavailable for some donors at each locus, only the typed subset was used in association tests.

The receptor library was made with the immunoSEQ multiplex PCR assay. The multiplex PCR relied on a mix of 60 forward primers for TCR Vbeta segments and 13 reverse primers for TCR Jbeta segments. Amplification of the CDR3 region of rearranged TCR beta genes was performed with a multiplex PCR assay on genomic DNA. On the Illumina HiSeq System, the amplified TCR beta libraries were sequenced as 87-base-pair reads. Per the source publication's procedure: In a later analysis, tens of millions of unique TCR beta chains were counted across the approximately 640 repertoires, and approximately 11 million of these chains were shared by at least two donors. Raw reads were error-corrected and collapsed into unique sequences by a nearest-neighbor algorithm in which closely related sequences were merged to remove PCR and sequencing errors. Alignment of CDR3 sequences to IMGT reference sequences was used to assign V, D and J gene segments. For a sequence to be retained, at least a six-nucleotide match to both a V gene segment and a J gene segment was required. Rearrangements were classified as productive when the CDR3 lacked stop codons and remained in frame with V and J, and all other rearrangements were classified as non-productive. Following IMGT convention, CDR3 was defined as the stretch from the second conserved V-encoded cysteine to the conserved J-encoded phenylalanine. In an earlier analysis of more than 550 of the donors, sequences lacking an unambiguous match to a single V gene segment were excluded. In an earlier analysis of roughly 600 of the donors, a V segment was called functional when productive rearrangements were above 56.7%, and segregating when the standard deviation between donors exceeded 5%. A statistical classification framework was developed to diagnose cytomegalovirus status using the catalog of TCR beta chain sequences. In a later analysis, V and J genes were assigned by comparing TCR nucleotide sequences against IMGT/GENE-DB human TR gene sequences. Using the TCRdist pipeline, a later analysis assigned CDR3 sequences along with most-parsimonious VDJ recombination scenarios. A later analysis defined each TCR beta chain by its CDR3 amino acid sequence plus V-gene family, and excluded reads lacking a unique V-gene family. In a later analysis, 450 to 600 highly shared, low-generation-probability nucleotide sequences were removed to address suspected cross-contamination and a sequencing artifact. A later analysis calculated a clonal expansion index for each public chain from normalized within-repertoire ranks of inferred template counts. Generation probabilities in a later analysis came from a VDJ recombination model fitted to out-of-frame rearrangements, and those results were checked against IGoR. In a later analysis, hypergeometric tests were used to score TCR-TCR, TCR-HLA and TCR-CMV co-occurrence, with a repertoire-size bias correction applied to TCR pairs. A later analysis estimated false discovery rates by permuting HLA or CMV assignments 20 times. In a later analysis, co-occurring TCRs were grouped with DBSCAN, and TCRdist sequence similarity was added when clustering was performed within HLA-allele-positive subsets. Repertoires with fewer than 30,000 or more than 120,000 public chains, plus five repertoires with anomalous nucleotide sharing, were excluded from co-occurrence clustering. TCRdb provides this immuneACCESS table in a form limited to in-frame rearrangements. Some clones are lacking; in checked studies, under half of them reflect an unresolved V gene, and why the rest are absent is not known. The DNA was the basis for D and trimming; V, J and clone size are from that table. This sample lists around 150,000 clones; roughly 80% were detected once. Clones ranked in the top ten supply 2.2% of the sample.

A remark on this clone: The specificity of this receptor is unknown. Base quality data are lacking; no much larger clone is found one base away.

The cohort was made up of hundreds of healthy bone marrow donors. At the time of sampling, all cohort members were nominally healthy, though unrecorded immune exposures were likely present. The donor tested CMV seronegative, placing the donor among the 350 or so seronegative members of the cohort. A peripheral blood sample was provided by each donor, and peripheral blood mononuclear cells were used for TCR beta sequencing. Genomic DNA extraction from the blood cell samples was performed with the Qiagen DNeasy Blood Extraction Kit. The CDR3 goes from the cysteine to the phenylalanine over 16 residues. Only the CDR3 region is kept as DNA, spanning 48 bases read in frame from base 1. V has 1 base trimmed and J has 4 bases trimmed; junction bases matching no gene number 7. Reading the germline V gene (reference sequence) gives CDR1 GTSNPN and CDR2 SVGIG.

The sequenced sample consisted of PBMCs. The chain uses TRBV30 and TRBJ2-2, and TRBD2 matches 9 of the central bases. The receptor's source is a man aged 30 to 45 in good health and CMV-seronegative. This receptor has the CDR3 CAWSGVAGAITGELFF. The DNA sequence follows: TGTGCCTGGAGTGGGGTAGCGGGGGCCATCACCGGGGAGCTGTTTTTT.